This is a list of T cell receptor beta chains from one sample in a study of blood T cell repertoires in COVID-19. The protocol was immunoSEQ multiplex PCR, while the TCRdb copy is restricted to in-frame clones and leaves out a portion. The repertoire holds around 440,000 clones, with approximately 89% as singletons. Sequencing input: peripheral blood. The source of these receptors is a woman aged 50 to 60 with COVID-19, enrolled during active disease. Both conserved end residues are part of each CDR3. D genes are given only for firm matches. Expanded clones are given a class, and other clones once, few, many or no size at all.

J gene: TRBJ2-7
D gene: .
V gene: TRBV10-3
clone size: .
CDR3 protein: CAISESPTDYEQYF
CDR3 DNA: TGTGCCATCAGTGAGTCCCCGACAGACTACGAGCAGTACTTC

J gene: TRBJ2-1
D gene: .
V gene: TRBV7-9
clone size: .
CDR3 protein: CASSRKETADDNEQFF
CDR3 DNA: TGTGCCAGCAGCAGAAAGGAGACGGCGGATGACAATGAGCAGTTCTTC

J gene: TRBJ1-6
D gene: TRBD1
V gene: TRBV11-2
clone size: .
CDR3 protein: CASSLDKSGGHPLHF
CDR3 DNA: TGTGCCAGCAGCTTAGATAAGTCAGGGGGTCACCCCCTCCACTTT

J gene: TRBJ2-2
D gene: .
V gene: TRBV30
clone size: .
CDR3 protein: CAWSPTFRAELFF
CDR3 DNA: TGTGCCTGGAGCCCTACCTTCCGAGCGGAGCTGTTTTTT

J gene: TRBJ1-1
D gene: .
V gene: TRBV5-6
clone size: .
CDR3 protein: CASSLGPGPEAFF
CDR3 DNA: TGTGCCAGCAGCTTGGGACCTGGGCCCGAAGCTTTCTTT

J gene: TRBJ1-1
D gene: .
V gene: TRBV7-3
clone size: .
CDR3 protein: CASSVSGTANTEAFF
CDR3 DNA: TGTGCCAGCAGCGTCTCCGGGACTGCGAACACTGAAGCTTTCTTT

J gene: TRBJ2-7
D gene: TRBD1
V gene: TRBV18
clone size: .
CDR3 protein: CASSPIRDRNSYEQYF
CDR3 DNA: TGTGCCAGCTCACCAATCAGGGACAGGAATTCCTACGAGCAGTACTTC

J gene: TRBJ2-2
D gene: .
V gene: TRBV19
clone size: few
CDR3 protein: CASSIAGRTGELFF
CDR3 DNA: TGTGCCAGTAGTATAGCAGGGCGCACCGGGGAGCTGTTTTTT

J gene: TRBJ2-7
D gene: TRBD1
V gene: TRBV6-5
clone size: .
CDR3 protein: CASTGLDRPYEQYF
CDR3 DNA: TGTGCCAGCACCGGACTGGACAGGCCGTACGAGCAGTACTTC

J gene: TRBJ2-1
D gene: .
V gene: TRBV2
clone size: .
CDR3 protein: CASREWGAYNEQFF
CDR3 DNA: TGTGCCAGCAGAGAATGGGGGGCCTACAATGAGCAGTTCTTC

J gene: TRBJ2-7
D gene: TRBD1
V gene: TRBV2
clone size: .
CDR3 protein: CASSVQQGKGEQYF
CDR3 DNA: TGTGCCAGCAGTGTTCAACAGGGGAAAGGCGAGCAGTACTTC